This is a list of T cell receptor beta chains from one sample in a study of CD8 T cells in ankylosing spondylitis. TCRdb reanalysed the 5' RACE reads using MiXCR and keeps one entry per CDR3 protein. Altogether some 700,000 distinct CDR3 sequences are present, 19% being singletons, with the ten largest covering about a fifth. Material for sequencing was blood, either unsorted or a sorted T cell fraction (not recorded which). The receptors were sampled from a male donor with ankylosing spondylitis. CDR3s include the opening cysteine and the closing phenylalanine or tryptophan. Each record gives: V gene, D gene, clone size, J gene, CDR3 protein, CDR3 DNA. D genes are given only for firm matches. Only part of the rows carry a size: once, few, many, or a class if the clone is expanded.

>TRBV7-2|TRBD2|NA|TRBJ2-7
CASSRARGVGEQYF
TGTGCCAGCAGCCGCGCCCGGGGGGTAGGGGAGCAGTACTTC
>TRBV12-3/TRBV12-4|NA|NA|TRBJ1-2
CASSLVSPYGYTF
TGTGCCAGCAGTCTTGTAAGCCCCTATGGCTACACCTTC
>TRBV7-7|NA|NA|TRBJ1-5
CASSFAGAGFYSNQPQHF
TGTGCTAGCAGCTTCGCCGGGGCAGGCTTTTATAGCAATCAGCCCCAGCATTTT
>TRBV18|NA|NA|TRBJ2-3
CASSPRRGTTTDTQYF
TGTGCCAGCTCACCACGTAGAGGGACAACGACAGATACGCAGTATTTT
>TRBV10-3|TRBD1|NA|TRBJ2-7
CAISDRDRGYEQYF
TGTGCCATCAGCGACCGGGACAGGGGCTACGAGCAGTACTTC
>TRBV6-5|NA|NA|TRBJ2-2
CASSYYDTGELFF
TGTGCCAGCAGTTATTATGACACCGGGGAGCTGTTTTTT
>TRBV20-1|TRBD2|few|TRBJ2-7
CSARRSASGVYEQYF
TGCAGTGCTAGGAGGTCGGCTAGCGGCGTCTACGAGCAGTACTTC
>TRBV20-1|NA|NA|TRBJ2-1
CSARDFEQFF
TGCAGTGCTAGAGATTTTGAGCAGTTCTTC
>TRBV10-3|NA|NA|TRBJ1-1
CAISGGRGTEAFF
TGTGCCATCAGCGGGGGCCGCGGCACTGAAGCTTTCTTT
>TRBV6-5|NA|few|TRBJ1-2
CAGRGSSGGYTF
TGTGCCGGCCGCGGGAGCTCGGGTGGCTACACCTTC
>TRBV27|TRBD1|NA|TRBJ1-2
CASSSAGGYYGYTF
TGTGCCAGCAGTTCGGCAGGGGGTTACTATGGCTACACCTTC
>TRBV20-1|NA|NA|TRBJ2-7
CSAERGGLLSYEQYF
TGCAGTGCTGAGAGGGGTGGACTACTCTCCTACGAGCAGTACTTC
>TRBV3-1|NA|NA|TRBJ1-1
CASSQDPPPDRNTEAFF
TGTGCCAGCAGCCAAGATCCACCGCCGGACAGGAACACTGAAGCTTTCTTT
>TRBV20-1|NA|NA|TRBJ1-2
CSARVSGESVYPSNYGYTF
TGCAGTGCTAGAGTATCGGGGGAAAGCGTGTACCCCTCTAACTATGGCTACACCTTC
>TRBV6-1|NA|NA|TRBJ2-2
CASSRAGAGELFF
TGTGCCAGCAGTCGGGCTGGGGCCGGGGAGCTGTTTTTT
>TRBV4-1|TRBD1|few|TRBJ2-2
CASSQDWGQGISGELFF
TGCGCCAGCAGCCAAGATTGGGGACAGGGGATTTCCGGGGAGCTGTTTTTT
>TRBV7-8|TRBD1|NA|TRBJ2-1
CAGSSWTGVGNEQFF
TGTGCCGGCAGCTCTTGGACAGGGGTCGGCAATGAGCAGTTCTTC
>TRBV12-3/TRBV12-4|NA|few|TRBJ2-3
CASSFRRDTQYF
TGTGCCAGCAGTTTCCGGCGGGATACGCAGTATTTT
>TRBV13|TRBD1|NA|TRBJ2-2
CASSGPWGQGNTGELFF
TGTGCCAGCAGCGGCCCCTGGGGACAGGGGAACACCGGGGAGCTGTTTTTT
>TRBV7-2|NA|NA|TRBJ1-1
CASRPMGGTEAFF
TGTGCCAGCAGACCGATGGGAGGCACTGAAGCTTTCTTT